Below are 28 T cell receptor beta chains sequenced from a single sample in a study of CD8+ T cells in alopecia areata. Sequencing templates came from extracted RNA that was reverse transcribed into cDNA. The repertoire was sequenced with immunoSEQ multiplex PCR; TCRdb's copy has only in-frame clones and lacks some. The sample holds 150,000 or so clones, 55% to 65% seen once. Material: CD4+ T cells sorted from blood. Receptor source: a human donor in good health.

The CDR3 nucleotides read TGTGCCAGCAGCTTCACTGGGGGACACGAGCAGTACTTC. Amino acids: CASSFTGGHEQYF. The V and J genes are TRBV11-2 and TRBJ2-7; D may be TRBD1 or TRBD2 (5 bases each). Trimming removed 3 bases at V and 5 bases at J, with 11 bases between. Germline values: CDR1 SGHAT, CDR2 FQNNGV. The CDR3 is 13 amino acids.

The chain couples TRBV7-2 to TRBJ2-2; 8 bases are a match to TRBD2. CDR3 size: 14 residues. J was trimmed by 9 bases and V by 1 base; bases with no gene match: 4. In germline, CDR1 is SGHTA, CDR2 FQGNSA. CDR3 amino acids: CASSLGTGGRELFF. The CDR3 DNA sequence: TGTGCCAGCAGCTTAGGCACGGGGGGGCGGGAGCTGTTTTTT. Full variable domain (rest looked up from reference TRBV7-2 and TRBJ2-2): GAGVSQSPSNKVTEKGKDVELRCDPISGHTALYWYRQSLGQGLEFLIYFQGNSAPDKSGLPSDRFSAERTGGSVSTLTIQRTQQEDSAVYLCASSLGTGGRELFFGEGSRLTVL.

The chain couples TRBV4-2 to TRBJ2-7; D is unresolved. Trimming removed 2 bases at V and 1 base at J, with 0 bases between. CDR3 size: 11 residues. Germline CDR1 reads LGHNA; CDR2 reads YNFKEQ. The CDR3: CASSQSYEQYF. CDR3 coding DNA: TGTGCCAGCAGCCAATCCTACGAGCAGTACTTC.

The J gene is TRBJ1-1, the V gene TRBV2; a weak D match, TRBD1 (6 bases). Trimming shortened V by 1 base and J by 3 bases, and 18 bases separated the two germline ends. In germline, CDR1 is SNHLY, CDR2 FYNNEI. This CDR3 spans 17 amino acids. The DNA of the CDR3 is TGTGCCAGCAGTGAAGGACCAGGCAGGGGCACGCACACTGAAGCTTTCTTT. This sequence encodes CASSEGPGRGTHTEAFF.

This clone was observed a handful of times. The V gene is TRBV29-1, the J gene TRBJ2-7, with 7 bases identical to TRBD1. Germline V gene data show CDR1 as SQVTM and CDR2 as ANQGSEA. The CDR3 covers 15 residues. V lost 6 bases, J lost 4 bases, and 15 bases stayed unmatched. The CDR3 spells CSVTTPDRDIYEQYF. CDR3 nucleotide sequence: TGCAGCGTCACCACCCCCGACAGGGACATATACGAGCAGTACTTC.

This clone was seen a few times. CDR3 amino acids: CASSTPRTGASEAFF. CDR3 sequence (DNA): TGTGCCAGCAGCACCCCAAGGACAGGGGCATCTGAAGCTTTCTTT. J is TRBJ1-1 and V is TRBV5-4; TRBD1 agrees at 9 bases. Unmatched junction bases numbered 10, after V lost 4 bases and J lost 6 bases. The CDR3 is 15 amino acids. Per germline, CDR1 SGHNT and CDR2 YYREEE (reference sequence).

The chain carries TRBV4-1 and TRBJ1-1; D uncertain. This CDR3 is built from 13 residues. The V end lost 2 bases, the J end lost 5 bases, and 9 bases lay between the germline ends. The germline V gene encodes CDR1 MGHRA and CDR2 YSYEKL. The DNA for the CDR3 is TGCGCCAGCAGCCAAATCCTACGGACTGAAGCTTTCTTT. This gives the protein CASSQILRTEAFF.

The chain couples TRBV11-2 to TRBJ1-2, with 7 bases matching TRBD1. CDR3 length: 14 amino acids. Trimming cost V 6 bases and J 8 bases; bases outside gene matches: 12. CDR1 and CDR2 (germline): SGHAT, FQNNGV. The CDR3 nucleotides are TGTGCCAGCAGGTCTAACCGACAGGGCGACGGCTACACCTTC. Encoded protein: CASRSNRQGDGYTF.

The rearrangement joins TRBV2 to TRBJ2-3; the D is unclear. The germline CDR1 and CDR2 sequences are SNHLY and FYNNEI. Trimming stripped 6 bases from V and 2 bases from J, with 3 bases between. CDR3 length equals 11 residues. This chain's CDR3 is CASSSTDTQYF. CDR3 bases: TGTGCCAGCAGCTCCACAGATACGCAGTATTTT.

This chain connects TRBV10-3 to TRBJ2-7, with 10 bases lining up with TRBD2. The J segment lost 6 bases and the V segment lost 10 bases, leaving 6 bases of the junction unmatched. The CDR3 is 12 amino acids. Germline V gene data show CDR1 as ENHRY and CDR2 as SYGVKD. CDR3 in amino acids: CATIAGGGEQYF. CDR3 in DNA: TGTGCCACCATAGCGGGAGGAGGCGAGCAGTACTTC.

This chain joins TRBV7-8 and TRBJ2-5; D is uncertain. In germline, CDR1 is SGHVS, CDR2 FQNEAQ. The CDR3 length is 14 residues. V was pared by 1 base and J by 5 bases, with 11 bases between. CDR3 loop: CASSLESGPETQYF. The CDR3 region has the DNA TGTGCCAGCAGCTTAGAGTCCGGGCCGGAGACCCAGTACTTC.

A few counts support this clone. This chain links TRBV2 with TRBJ2-7; no definite D call. This CDR3 has 13 amino acids. V dropped 4 bases and J dropped 3 bases, with 10 bases sitting between them. CDR1 SNHLY and CDR2 FYNNEI come from the germline V gene. The CDR3, as DNA: TGTGCCAGCAGTGCTGGAGATTACTACGAGCAGTACTTC. Translation gives CASSAGDYYEQYF.

The V gene is TRBV5-1, the J gene TRBJ2-5, with a possible D match to TRBD2 (6 bases). The germline CDR1 and CDR2 sequences are SGHRS and YFSETQ. This CDR3 spans 13 amino acids. V was pared by 7 bases and J by 2 bases, with 12 bases between. The CDR3 reads CASGDSPQETQYF. CDR3 DNA sequence: TGCGCCAGCGGGGACTCGCCTCAAGAGACCCAGTACTTC.

The chain recombines TRBV30 with TRBJ2-1, with 10 nucleotides matching TRBD2. Trimming took 0 bases from V and 7 from J; bases not matched to a gene: 9. Germline V gene sequence: CDR1 GTSNPN, CDR2 SVGIG (reference sequence). The CDR3 consists of 16 residues. The CDR3 nucleotides are TGTGCCTGGAGTGTGGCACTATGGGGACTAGCGAATGAGCAGTTCTTC. The encoded protein is CAWSVALWGLANEQFF.

In its sample, this clone was seen a few times. This rearrangement joins TRBV7-9 to TRBJ2-7; D unclear. The V gene's germline CDR1 is SEHNR and CDR2 FQNEAQ (reference sequence). Trimming stripped 1 base from V and 3 bases from J, with 4 bases between. The CDR3 is 12 amino acids. The CDR3 sequence: CASSLVGYEQYF. The CDR3 DNA reads as TGTGCCAGCAGCTTAGTAGGCTACGAGCAGTACTTC.

This clone was recorded only once. The genes are TRBV7-8 and TRBJ2-1; TRBD2 aligns across 7 bases. V trimming: 5 bases; J trimming: 0 bases; junction bases outside the gene matches: 7. The germline gives CDR1 SGHVS, CDR2 FQNEAQ. This CDR3 has 16 residues. This CDR3 is CASSPSGASSYNEQFF. Here the CDR3 DNA reads TGTGCCAGCAGCCCAAGCGGGGCAAGCTCCTACAATGAGCAGTTCTTC.

This clone was observed a handful of times. The V and J genes are TRBV29-1 and TRBJ2-1; tentative D call: TRBD1 (6 bases). V lost 6 bases, J lost 10 bases, and 13 bases lay in between. Germline-derived CDR1 and CDR2 are SQVTM and ANQGSEA. CDR3 length: 11 amino acids. The CDR3 here is CSVRVQGEQFF. Written as DNA, the CDR3 is TGCAGCGTACGAGTACAGGGAGAGCAGTTCTTC.

V gene TRBV30 combines with J gene TRBJ2-5, with D unclear. The CDR3 is 13 residues long. Germline loops: CDR1 GTSNPN, CDR2 SVGIG (reference sequence). Trimming removed 0 bases at V and 2 bases at J, with 7 bases between. The CDR3 bases are TGTGCCTGGAGTGTACTAACTCAAGAGACCCAGTACTTC. This sequence encodes CAWSVLTQETQYF.

Notes on this clone: The sample carries other DNA sequences with the same CDR3. The chain uses TRBV30 and TRBJ1-5; D perhaps matches TRBD1 (5 bases). The CDR3 has 13 amino acids. CDR1 and CDR2 from the germline V gene are GTSNPN and SVGIG (reference sequence). V lost 3 bases and J lost 4, with 10 bases in between. CDR3 sequence: CAWSGGRNQPQHF. The CDR3 nucleotides are TGTGCCTGGAGCGGGGGGAGGAATCAGCCCCAGCATTTT.

The CDR3 protein is CASSGTSGRIGNEQFF. For the CDR3, the DNA is TGTGCCAGCAGTGGAACTAGCGGGAGGATTGGGAATGAGCAGTTCTTC. The chain joins TRBV6-1 to TRBJ2-1; 12 nucleotides align to TRBD2. The CDR3 spans 16 residues. The germline V gene encodes CDR1 MNHNS and CDR2 SASEGT. V was pared by 4 bases and J by 7 bases, with 8 bases of the junction left unmatched.

The chain is built from TRBV6-5 and TRBJ2-4; 7 positions match TRBD1. CDR3 size: 15 residues. The V gene's germline CDR1 is MNHEY and CDR2 SVGAGI. V trimming: 6 bases; J trimming: 0 bases; junction bases outside the gene matches: 5. The CDR3 protein is CASSNRGLAKNIQYF. CDR3 in DNA: TGTGCCAGCAGCAACAGGGGTCTAGCCAAAAACATTCAGTACTTC.

The chain joins TRBV7-2 to TRBJ2-5; no definite D call. V was pared by 8 bases and J by 4 bases, with 14 bases between. The CDR3 runs 13 residues. CDR1 and CDR2 from the germline V gene are SGHTA and FQGNSA. CDR3 loop: CASGLVGGETQYF. CDR3 nucleotides: TGTGCCAGCGGGCTAGTAGGCGGAGAGACCCAGTACTTC.

This chain links TRBV29-1 with TRBJ1-4; no definite D call. Germline V CDR1 and CDR2: SQVTM, ANQGSEA. Trimming cost V 7 bases and J 7 bases, with 22 bases left between them. This CDR3 is built from 15 residues. CDR3 nucleotide sequence: TGCAGCGCATGCCGGTCGGACCCCAGACGTGAAAAACTGTTTTTT. This sequence encodes CSACRSDPRREKLFF.

The chain employs TRBV10-3 and TRBJ2-1, with D uncertain. Germline CDR1 and CDR2: ENHRY and SYGVKD. The CDR3 has 13 residues. V was clipped by 4 bases and J by 9 bases, with 13 bases between them. DNA of the CDR3: TGTGCCATCAGTGGTCTAGAGATGGGTGAGCAGTTCTTC. Translation: CAISGLEMGEQFF.

The rearrangement uses TRBV25-1 and TRBJ2-7, with D unresolved. With 6 bases removed from V and 3 bases from J, the gap between germline ends came to 15 bases. Per the germline V gene, CDR1 is MGHDK and CDR2 is SYGVNS. The CDR3 runs to 14 residues. The CDR3, as DNA: TGTGCCAGCAGAGAGAGTGGCAGACTCTACGAGCAGTACTTC. Its translation: CASRESGRLYEQYF.

The V call is TRBV4-1, the J call TRBJ2-7; D is uncertain. The V gene lost 0 bases and the J gene lost 3 bases, with 12 bases spanning the gap. CDR1 and CDR2 (germline): MGHRA, YSYEKL. The CDR3 is 15 residues long. The CDR3 DNA is TGCGCCAGCAGCCAAGAATTTTCGGGCGGCTACGAGCAGTACTTC. As protein: CASSQEFSGGYEQYF.

This clone was seen a single time. The chain has TRBV15 and TRBJ2-3, with D perhaps TRBD1 (5 bases). The CDR3 sequence is 17 residues long. Trimming removed 1 base from V and 6 bases from J, with 20 bases in between. The germline V gene encodes CDR1 LNHNV and CDR2 YYDKDF (reference sequence). The CDR3 DNA reads as TGTGCCACCAGCAGAGTTCGTTTCTGGGGCCCAGGGGATACGCAGTATTTT. Protein: CATSRVRFWGPGDTQYF.

The V and J genes are TRBV29-1 and TRBJ1-1; no definite D call. V was trimmed by 5 bases and J by 1 base, leaving 5 bases between them. CDR1 SQVTM and CDR2 ANQGSEA come from the germline V gene. The CDR3 has 11 amino acids. This CDR3 is CSVKGNTEAFF. The CDR3 DNA is TGCAGCGTTAAAGGGAACACTGAAGCTTTCTTT. The full variable domain, rest sourced from reference TRBV29-1 and TRBJ1-1, is SAVISQKPSRDICQRGTSLTIQCQVDSQVTMMFWYRQQPGQSLTLIATANQGSEATYESGFVIDKFPISRPNLTFSTLTVSNMSPEDSSIYLCSVKGNTEAFFGQGTRLTVV.